These T cell receptor beta chains were read from a single sample in a study of blood T cell repertoires in COVID-19. The data were produced by immunoSEQ multiplex PCR, yet TCRdb's version contains in-frame clones alone and is incomplete. Counted here are under 200,000 clones, 86% occurring once; the ten biggest clones make up approximately 11%. Material: peripheral blood. These receptors all come from a woman aged 55-69 years with COVID-19, enrolled during active disease. The CDR3 runs from the conserved cysteine through the conserved F or W. The D gene is left open where the match is weak. For some rows the clone size is stated as once, few or many, or as a class when expanded; others skip it.

v_call	j_call	clone_size	d_call	cdr3_nt	cdr3_aa
TRBV30	TRBJ1-6	NA	NA	TGTGCCTGGAGTGCCGAGCGGGGATGGAATTCACCCCTCCACTTT	CAWSAERGWNSPLHF
TRBV11-3	TRBJ1-2	once	NA	TGTGCCAGCAGCTTGTCCAGGGAGGATGGCTACACCTTC	CASSLSREDGYTF
TRBV7-8	TRBJ1-5	NA	TRBD1	TGTGCCAGCAGCTTGGGGACAGTCGGGGGCAATCAGCCCCAGCATTTT	CASSLGTVGGNQPQHF
TRBV19	TRBJ2-7	NA	NA	TGTGCCAGTAGTATAGTTACAGGAGAACCCTACGAGCAGTACTTC	CASSIVTGEPYEQYF
TRBV9	TRBJ2-7	NA	NA	TGTGCCAGCAGCCCGAAACCGGCCTACGAGCAGTACTTC	CASSPKPAYEQYF
TRBV4-3	TRBJ2-3	once	TRBD2	TGCGCCAGCAGCCAAGGATGGACTAGCGTAACAGATACGCAGTATTTT	CASSQGWTSVTDTQYF
TRBV5-5	TRBJ2-7	NA	NA	TGTGCCAGCAGCTTGGCCGAGGTTTGGCGTAAGAACTACGAGCAGTACTTC	CASSLAEVWRKNYEQYF
TRBV28	TRBJ1-2	NA	TRBD1	TGTGCCAGCAGTAACGGACAGGGGAACTATGGCTACACCTTC	CASSNGQGNYGYTF
TRBV4-3	TRBJ1-1	NA	NA	TGCGCCAGCAGCCAAGATAGAAGGGGCACTGAAGCTTTCTTT	CASSQDRRGTEAFF
TRBV30	TRBJ1-2	NA	TRBD1	TGTGCCCGCTTGGACAGGGCTAACTATGGCTACACCTTC	CARLDRANYGYTF
TRBV7-3	TRBJ2-2	many	NA	TGTGCCAGCAGCCACGGGAGCCCGGAGCTGTTTTTT	CASSHGSPELFF
TRBV12-3/TRBV12-4	TRBJ2-7	NA	NA	TGTGCCAGCAGGGGGAGGACAGGTATGCTCTTC	CASRGRTGMLF
TRBV6-6	TRBJ2-7	few	NA	TGTGCCAGCAGTTATGATTGGAGGGTATCCGAGCAGTACTTC	CASSYDWRVSEQYF
TRBV10-3	TRBJ2-3	NA	TRBD1	TGTGCCATCAGCGTGACAGGGACCGATACGCAGTATTTT	CAISVTGTDTQYF
TRBV4-2	TRBJ1-1	few	NA	TGTGCCAGCAGCATAACAGAGAACACTGAAGCTTTCTTT	CASSITENTEAFF
TRBV7-3	TRBJ1-2	NA	TRBD1	TGTGCCAGCAGCTGGACAGGGGGCGACGGCTATGGCTACACCTTC	CASSWTGGDGYGYTF
TRBV15	TRBJ1-4	NA	TRBD1	TGTGCCACCAGAACTGCCGGGACAGTGGGCGAAAAACTGTTTTTT	CATRTAGTVGEKLFF
TRBV12-3/TRBV12-4	TRBJ2-5	once	NA	TGTGCCAGCCGCGGGTTTGTCGAGACCCAGTACTTC	CASRGFVETQYF
TRBV4-3	TRBJ2-2	NA	TRBD2	TGCGCCAGCAGCCAAGTCGGACTAGGCACCGGGGAGCTGTTTTTT	CASSQVGLGTGELFF
TRBV2	TRBJ2-3	NA	TRBD1	TGTGCCAGCACCGACAGGGGTGGAGGCACAGATACGCAGTATTTT	CASTDRGGGTDTQYF
TRBV13	TRBJ2-5	NA	TRBD2	TGTGCCAGCAGCCCACCTAGGACTAGTGGAGAGACCCAGTACTTC	CASSPPRTSGETQYF